The clone carrying this TCR beta chain was seen a few times. Its antigen remains unknown. TCRdb itself ran the RT-PCR reads through MiXCR, one entry per CDR3 protein. The sample lists fewer than 650,000 distinct CDR3 sequences, approximately 12% occurring once. The data originate from a study of response to subunit inactivated influenza vaccine. Study-level points and caveats: Authors proposed each seasonal influenza vaccination draws in few new T cells.

The clonotype comes from a man between 45 and 60 years old who received an inactivated influenza vaccine. The specimen comprised PBMCs from blood, sampled around seven weeks after vaccination.

This chain's CDR3 is CASSPEGGTTGSPLHF. The CDR3 bases are TGTGCCAGCAGCCCCGAGGGAGGGACCACGGGTTCACCCCTCCACTTT. The chain employs TRBV7-8 and TRBJ1-6, with D possibly matching TRBD1 (5 bases). The V and J ends lost 5 bases and 9 bases respectively, with 20 bases between them. CDR1 is SGHVS and CDR2 is FQNEAQ in the germline V gene. The CDR3 contains 16 residues.